This is a list of T cell receptor beta chains from one sample in a study of cytomegalovirus exposure and HLA in healthy donors. Clones were sequenced by immunoSEQ multiplex PCR, and TCRdb holds only the in-frame ones, with some missing. The table lists 150,000 to 160,000 clones, more than 75% of them singletons. Sequenced material: PBMCs. Receptors were obtained from a man aged 30 to 45 in good health and CMV-seropositive. Both conserved end residues are part of each CDR3. The D gene is left open where the match is weak. Not all rows give a size; the values are once, few, many and, for expanded clones, a class.

clone_size,j_call,v_call,d_call,cdr3_aa,cdr3_nt
NA,TRBJ1-5,TRBV28,TRBD1,CASSRGQGGNQPQHF,TGTGCCAGCAGTCGAGGACAGGGGGGCAATCAGCCCCAGCATTTT
NA,TRBJ1-1,TRBV5-5,NA,CASSYQGRAEAFF,TGTGCCAGCAGCTACCAGGGTAGGGCTGAAGCTTTCTTT
NA,TRBJ2-7,TRBV7-9,NA,CASSLDVYEQYF,TGTGCCAGCAGCTTAGACGTCTACGAGCAGTACTTC
NA,TRBJ2-7,TRBV28,TRBD2,CASSPPGAGGYEQYF,TGTGCCAGCAGTCCCCCGGGGGCGGGAGGGTACGAGCAGTACTTC
NA,TRBJ2-1,TRBV2,TRBD2,CASRVTGTSGENNEQFF,TGTGCCAGCAGAGTAACAGGGACTAGCGGGGAAAACAATGAGCAGTTCTTC
NA,TRBJ2-1,TRBV14,NA,CASSLIQVHPGLDVRWANNEQFF,TGTGCCAGCAGCCTAATACAAGTACATCCGGGACTGGATGTTCGATGGGCTAACAATGAGCAGTTCTTC
NA,TRBJ2-7,TRBV5-1,TRBD2,CASSLVPFGSGKYEQYF,TGCGCCAGCAGCTTGGTACCCTTTGGTAGCGGGAAGTACGAGCAGTACTTC
NA,TRBJ1-2,TRBV28,NA,CASSGTDKYGYTF,TGTGCCAGCAGTGGCACCGACAAGTATGGCTACACCTTC
NA,TRBJ2-7,TRBV28,NA,CASSLSETPYEQYF,TGTGCCAGCAGTTTGTCTGAGACTCCCTACGAGCAGTACTTC
NA,TRBJ2-7,TRBV9,TRBD1,CASSVSGTGFYEQYF,TGTGCCAGCAGCGTGTCCGGGACAGGGTTTTACGAGCAGTACTTC
once,TRBJ2-7,TRBV28,TRBD1,CASRPGTGHYEQYF,TGTGCCAGCAGACCCGGGACAGGACACTACGAGCAGTACTTC
NA,TRBJ2-5,TRBV19,TRBD2,CASSRGGTIETQYF,TGTGCCAGTAGTCGCGGGGGGACTATCGAGACCCAGTACTTC
NA,TRBJ2-1,TRBV7-9,TRBD1,CASSPGTGEVNEQFF,TGTGCCAGCAGTCCCGGGACAGGGGAGGTCAATGAGCAGTTCTTC
NA,TRBJ1-1,TRBV27,NA,CASNGAGGNTEAFF,TGTGCCAGCAATGGGGCGGGAGGAAACACTGAAGCTTTCTTT
NA,TRBJ1-1,TRBV15,NA,CATSRVSGTEAFF,TGTGCCACCAGCCGGGTTTCGGGAACTGAAGCTTTCTTT
NA,TRBJ1-2,TRBV7-9,NA,CASSLDVRWRGYTF,TGTGCCAGCAGCTTAGACGTCAGATGGAGGGGCTACACCTTC
NA,TRBJ2-7,TRBV29-1,TRBD1,CSVVLDRATLQYF,TGCAGCGTTGTGTTGGACAGGGCTACTCTCCAGTACTTC
NA,TRBJ1-5,TRBV28,TRBD1,CASSLGARGLGNQPQHF,TGTGCCAGCAGTTTAGGGGCCAGGGGGCTTGGCAATCAGCCCCAGCATTTT
few,TRBJ1-2,TRBV7-6,TRBD1,CASSSGQGANYGYTF,TGTGCCAGCAGCTCCGGACAGGGAGCTAACTATGGCTACACCTTC
NA,TRBJ1-2,TRBV5-1,NA,CASSLSGPNYGYTF,TGCGCCAGCAGCTTAAGCGGACCGAACTATGGCTACACCTTC
NA,TRBJ2-7,TRBV30,NA,CAWRNRDTYEQYF,TGTGCCTGGAGGAACCGGGATACCTACGAGCAGTACTTC
NA,TRBJ2-3,TRBV2,NA,CASSVGQQGSTDTQYF,TGTGCCAGCAGTGTGGGTCAACAGGGAAGCACAGATACGCAGTATTTT
NA,TRBJ2-7,TRBV5-4,NA,CASSLDLAENYEQYF,TGTGCCAGCAGCTTGGATTTAGCGGAGAACTACGAGCAGTACTTC
once,TRBJ1-1,TRBV2,TRBD1,CASSEDRGTRIEAFF,TGTGCCAGCAGTGAGGACAGGGGGACCCGAATTGAAGCTTTCTTT
NA,TRBJ2-2,TRBV27,NA,CASALAGNTGELFF,TGTGCCAGTGCCTTGGCGGGGAACACCGGGGAGCTGTTTTTT
NA,TRBJ2-4,TRBV5-6,TRBD1,CASSLGGGIQYF,TGTGCCAGCAGCTTAGGGGGCGGCATTCAGTACTTC
NA,TRBJ2-7,TRBV4-2,TRBD2,CASSHDGLAGGSYEQYF,TGTGCCAGCAGCCATGACGGATTAGCGGGAGGGTCCTACGAGCAGTACTTC
NA,TRBJ2-3,TRBV5-1,NA,CASSLEGQQGDTQYF,TGCGCCAGCAGCTTGGAAGGACAGCAAGGAGATACGCAGTATTTT
NA,TRBJ2-5,TRBV18,TRBD1,CASSPPIQGLETQYF,TGTGCCAGCTCACCACCCATACAGGGGCTGGAGACCCAGTACTTC
NA,TRBJ2-1,TRBV7-9,NA,CASSALAGTDNEQFF,TGTGCCAGCAGCGCATTAGCGGGGACAGATAATGAGCAGTTCTTC
few,TRBJ1-1,TRBV7-8,NA,CASIKDRSTKVDTEAFF,TGTGCCAGCATTAAAGACAGGTCTACAAAGGTTGACACTGAAGCTTTCTTT
NA,TRBJ1-4,TRBV7-2,NA,CASSLVGDWNEKLFF,TGTGCCAGCAGCTTAGTCGGGGATTGGAATGAAAAACTGTTTTTT
NA,TRBJ2-5,TRBV19,NA,CASSTTQYRVNRETQYF,TGTGCCAGTAGTACTACCCAATACAGGGTAAACCGAGAGACCCAGTACTTC
NA,TRBJ2-7,TRBV4-2,TRBD2,CASSYELGRAYEQYF,TGTGCCAGCAGCTACGAATTGGGGAGGGCCTACGAGCAGTACTTC
NA,TRBJ2-5,TRBV28,NA,CASSSGGGMGKTQYF,TGTGCCAGTAGTTCAGGAGGCGGGATGGGAAAGACCCAGTACTTC
NA,TRBJ1-3,TRBV18,NA,CASSSDNSGNTIYF,TGTGCCAGCTCCTCCGACAACTCTGGAAACACCATATATTTT
NA,TRBJ1-5,TRBV27,NA,CASSLIWGHQPQHF,TGTGCCAGCAGTCTTATTTGGGGGCATCAGCCCCAGCATTTT
NA,TRBJ2-7,TRBV30,TRBD2,CAWRVPGGVGSYEQYF,TGTGCCTGGAGGGTCCCGGGGGGAGTGGGGTCCTACGAGCAGTACTTC
NA,TRBJ2-4,TRBV7-9,TRBD2,CASSLELAGDNLAKNIQYF,TGTGCCAGCAGCTTAGAACTAGCGGGAGACAATCTAGCCAAAAACATTCAGTACTTC
NA,TRBJ1-5,TRBV19,NA,CASTGHSNQPQHF,TGTGCCAGTACCGGACATTCTAATCAGCCCCAGCATTTT
NA,TRBJ2-4,TRBV2,NA,CASSEGLELAKNIQYF,TGTGCCAGCAGTGAAGGGTTAGAACTAGCCAAAAACATTCAGTACTTC
NA,TRBJ1-6,TRBV7-9,TRBD1,CASSLTGENSPLHF,TGTGCCAGCAGCTTAACAGGGGAGAATTCACCCCTCCACTTT
NA,TRBJ2-7,TRBV2,NA,CASSEIGWGLSYEQYF,TGTGCCAGCAGTGAAATAGGGTGGGGGCTTTCCTACGAGCAGTACTTC
NA,TRBJ1-4,TRBV5-1,NA,CASSFGRGVSEKLFF,TGCGCCAGCAGCTTTGGTCGGGGGGTCAGTGAAAAACTGTTTTTT
few,TRBJ2-7,TRBV27,TRBD2,CASSLASGQYEQYF,TGTGCCAGCAGTTTGGCTAGCGGACAATACGAGCAGTACTTC
NA,TRBJ2-2,TRBV9,TRBD2,CASSGSGTNTGELFF,TGTGCCAGCAGCGGTAGCGGGACGAACACCGGGGAGCTGTTTTTT